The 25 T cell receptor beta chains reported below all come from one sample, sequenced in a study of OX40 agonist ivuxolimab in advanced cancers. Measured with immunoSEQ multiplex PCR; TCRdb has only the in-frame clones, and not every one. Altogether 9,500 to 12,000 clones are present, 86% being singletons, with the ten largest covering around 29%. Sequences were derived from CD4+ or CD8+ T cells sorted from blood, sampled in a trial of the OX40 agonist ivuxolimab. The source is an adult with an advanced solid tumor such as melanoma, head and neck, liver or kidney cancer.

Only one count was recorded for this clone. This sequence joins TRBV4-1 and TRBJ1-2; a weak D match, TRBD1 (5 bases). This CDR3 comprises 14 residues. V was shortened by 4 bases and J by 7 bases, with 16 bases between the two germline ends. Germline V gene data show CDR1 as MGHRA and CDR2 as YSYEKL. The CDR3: CASSRGQGGGGYTF. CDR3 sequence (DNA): TGCGCCAGCAGCCGTGGCCAGGGTGGGGGTGGCTACACCTTC.

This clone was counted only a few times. The CDR3 DNA reads as TGTGCCAGCAGAGACAGGGCGGAGGGGACTGAAGCTTTCTTT. This encodes CASRDRAEGTEAFF. The chain combines TRBV19 with TRBJ1-1; 7 bases are shared with TRBD1. CDR1 LNHDA and CDR2 SQIVND come from the germline V gene (reference sequence). The CDR3 runs 14 residues. V lost 9 bases, J lost 5 bases, and 12 bases stayed unmatched.

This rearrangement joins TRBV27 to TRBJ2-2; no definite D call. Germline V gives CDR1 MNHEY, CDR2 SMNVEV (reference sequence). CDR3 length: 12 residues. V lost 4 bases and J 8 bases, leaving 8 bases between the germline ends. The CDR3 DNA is TGTGCCAGCAGTTCCCCCCGGGGGGAGCTGTTTTTT. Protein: CASSSPRGELFF.

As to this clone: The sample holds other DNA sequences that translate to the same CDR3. Here the CDR3 reads CASSFLSGTDTQYF. CDR3 in DNA: TGTGCCAGCAGTTTTTTGTCCGGGACAGATACGCAGTATTTT. The chain uses TRBV28 and TRBJ2-3; no reliable D call. The CDR3 extends over 14 amino acids. Per germline, CDR1 MDHEN and CDR2 SYDVKM. V was trimmed by 3 bases and J by 3 bases, leaving 10 bases between them.

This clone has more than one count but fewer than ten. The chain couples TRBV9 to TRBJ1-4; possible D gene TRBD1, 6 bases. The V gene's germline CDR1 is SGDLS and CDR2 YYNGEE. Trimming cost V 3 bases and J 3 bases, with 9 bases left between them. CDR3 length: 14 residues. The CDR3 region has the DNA TGTGCCAGCAGCGAGGGACACTCTAATGAAAAACTGTTTTTT. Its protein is CASSEGHSNEKLFF.

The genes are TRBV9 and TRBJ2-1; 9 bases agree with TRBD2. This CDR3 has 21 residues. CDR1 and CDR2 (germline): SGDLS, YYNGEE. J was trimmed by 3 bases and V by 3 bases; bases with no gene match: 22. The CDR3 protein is CASSGGKGLVGGGALYNEQFF. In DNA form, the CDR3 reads TGTGCCAGCAGCGGAGGCAAAGGTCTGGTCGGCGGGGGGGCCCTCTACAATGAGCAGTTCTTC.

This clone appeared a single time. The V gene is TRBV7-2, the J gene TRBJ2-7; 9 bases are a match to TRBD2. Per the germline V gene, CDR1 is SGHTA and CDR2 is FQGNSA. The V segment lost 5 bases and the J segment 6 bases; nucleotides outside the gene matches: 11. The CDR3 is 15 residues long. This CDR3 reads CASSLTVRGGTEQYF. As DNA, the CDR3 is TGTGCCAGCAGCCTGACGGTGCGGGGGGGCACCGAGCAGTACTTC.

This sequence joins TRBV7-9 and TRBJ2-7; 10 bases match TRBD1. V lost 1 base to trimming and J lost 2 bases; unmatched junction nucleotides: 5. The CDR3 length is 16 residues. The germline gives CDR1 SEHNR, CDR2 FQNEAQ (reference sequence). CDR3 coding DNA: TGTGCCAGCAGCTTAGTGGGGACAGGGGTCCCCTACGAGCAGTACTTC. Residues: CASSLVGTGVPYEQYF.

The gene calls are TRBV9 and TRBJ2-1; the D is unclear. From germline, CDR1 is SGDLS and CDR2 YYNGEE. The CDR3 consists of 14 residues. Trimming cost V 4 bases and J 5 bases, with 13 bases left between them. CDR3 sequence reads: CASSQPGLNNEQFF. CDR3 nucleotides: TGTGCCAGCAGCCAACCGGGCCTCAACAATGAGCAGTTCTTC. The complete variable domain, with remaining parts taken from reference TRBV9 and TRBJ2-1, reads DSGVTQTPKHLITATGQRVTLRCSPRSGDLSVYWYQQSLDQGLQFLIQYYNGEERAKGNILERFSAQQFPDLHSELNLSSLELGDSALYFCASSQPGLNNEQFFGPGTRLTVL.

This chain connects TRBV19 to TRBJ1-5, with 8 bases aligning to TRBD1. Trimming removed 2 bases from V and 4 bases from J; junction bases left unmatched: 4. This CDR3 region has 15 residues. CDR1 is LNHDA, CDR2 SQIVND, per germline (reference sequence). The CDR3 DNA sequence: TGTGCCAGTAGTATAACAGGGGGAGGTAATCAGCCCCAGCATTTT. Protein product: CASSITGGGNQPQHF.

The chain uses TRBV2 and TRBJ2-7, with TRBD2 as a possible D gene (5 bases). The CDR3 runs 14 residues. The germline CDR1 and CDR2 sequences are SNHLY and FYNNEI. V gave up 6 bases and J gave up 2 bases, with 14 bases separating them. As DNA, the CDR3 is TGTGCCAGCAGGTATGGACTTACCACCTACGAGCAGTACTTC. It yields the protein CASRYGLTTYEQYF.

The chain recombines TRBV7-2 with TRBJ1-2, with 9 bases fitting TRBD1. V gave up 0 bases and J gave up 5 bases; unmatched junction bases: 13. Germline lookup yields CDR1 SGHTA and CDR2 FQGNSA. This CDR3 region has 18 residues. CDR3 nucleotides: TGTGCCAGCAGCTTAGCCTTCGTACTTCCGGGACAGGGTTATGGCTACACCTTC. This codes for CASSLAFVLPGQGYGYTF.

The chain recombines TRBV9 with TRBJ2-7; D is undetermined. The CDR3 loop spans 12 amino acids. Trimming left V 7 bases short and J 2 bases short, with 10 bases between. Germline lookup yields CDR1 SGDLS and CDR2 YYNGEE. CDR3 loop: CASGARPYEQYF. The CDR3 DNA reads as TGTGCCAGCGGAGCGCGCCCCTACGAGCAGTACTTC.

The CDR3 loop is CASSQDLASGGITDTQYF. The CDR3 DNA follows: TGTGCCAGCAGCCAAGATTTAGCGAGCGGGGGGATCACAGATACGCAGTATTTT. The chain recombines TRBV4-2 with TRBJ2-3; 9 bases fit TRBD2. V dropped 0 bases and J dropped 2; count of bases not matched to a gene: 9. There are 18 residues in the CDR3. The germline gives CDR1 LGHNA, CDR2 YNFKEQ.

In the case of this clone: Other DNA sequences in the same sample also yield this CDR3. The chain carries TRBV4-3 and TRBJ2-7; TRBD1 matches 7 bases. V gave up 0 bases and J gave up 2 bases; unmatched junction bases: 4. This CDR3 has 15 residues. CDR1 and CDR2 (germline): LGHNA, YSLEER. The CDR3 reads CASSQDYRGTYEQYF. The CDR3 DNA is TGCGCCAGCAGCCAAGATTACAGGGGCACCTACGAGCAGTACTTC.

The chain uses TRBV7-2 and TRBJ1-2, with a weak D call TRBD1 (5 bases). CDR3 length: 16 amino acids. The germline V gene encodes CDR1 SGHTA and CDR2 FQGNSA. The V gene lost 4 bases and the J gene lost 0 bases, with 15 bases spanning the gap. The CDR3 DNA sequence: TGTGCCAGCAGCTCAGAGTGGCAGGGAGCTAACTATGGCTACACCTTC. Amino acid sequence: CASSSEWQGANYGYTF. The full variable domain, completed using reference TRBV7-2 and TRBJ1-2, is GAGVSQSPSNKVTEKGKDVELRCDPISGHTALYWYRQSLGQGLEFLIYFQGNSAPDKSGLPSDRFSAERTGGSVSTLTIQRTQQEDSAVYLCASSSEWQGANYGYTFGSGTRLTVV.

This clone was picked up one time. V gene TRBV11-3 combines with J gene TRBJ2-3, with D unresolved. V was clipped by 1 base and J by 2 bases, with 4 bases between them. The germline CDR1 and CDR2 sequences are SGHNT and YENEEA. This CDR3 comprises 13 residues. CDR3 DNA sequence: TGTGCCAGCAGCTTAGTCATCACAGATACGCAGTATTTT. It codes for CASSLVITDTQYF.

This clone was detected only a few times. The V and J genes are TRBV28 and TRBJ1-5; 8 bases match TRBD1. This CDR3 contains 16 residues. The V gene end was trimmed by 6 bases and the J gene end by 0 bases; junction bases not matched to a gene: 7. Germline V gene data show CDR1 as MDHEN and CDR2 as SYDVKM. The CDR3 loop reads CASRVGQAYSNQPQHF. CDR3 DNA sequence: TGTGCCAGCAGGGTGGGACAGGCATATAGCAATCAGCCCCAGCATTTT.

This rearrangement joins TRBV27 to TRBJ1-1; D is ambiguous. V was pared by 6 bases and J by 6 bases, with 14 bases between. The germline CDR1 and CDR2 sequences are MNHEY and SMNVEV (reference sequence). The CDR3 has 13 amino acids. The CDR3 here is CASSPETNAEAFF. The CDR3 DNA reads TGTGCCAGCAGCCCAGAAACTAACGCTGAAGCTTTCTTT.

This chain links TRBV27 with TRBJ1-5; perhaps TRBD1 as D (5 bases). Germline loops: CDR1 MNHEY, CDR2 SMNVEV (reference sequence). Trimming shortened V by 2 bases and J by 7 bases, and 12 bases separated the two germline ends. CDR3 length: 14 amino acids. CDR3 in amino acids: CASSLGGTGQPQHF. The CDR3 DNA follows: TGTGCCAGCAGTTTAGGCGGAACAGGCCAGCCCCAGCATTTT.

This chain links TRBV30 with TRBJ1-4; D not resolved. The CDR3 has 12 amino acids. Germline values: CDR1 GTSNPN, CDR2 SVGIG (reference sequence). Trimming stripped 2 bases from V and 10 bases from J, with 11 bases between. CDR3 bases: TGTGCCTGGAGTCCTAATGCGGGAAAACTGTTTTTT. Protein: CAWSPNAGKLFF.

The CDR3 bases are TGTGCCAGCAGCTTAAACCCCCCGACGGTAACTAATGAAAAACTGTTTTTT. Translating it yields CASSLNPPTVTNEKLFF. The genes are TRBV11-2 and TRBJ1-4; D not resolved. Germline CDR1 SGHAT, CDR2 FQNNGV. The CDR3 consists of 17 residues. V was trimmed by 2 bases and J by 1 base, leaving 14 bases between them. Drawing the rest from reference TRBV11-2 and TRBJ1-4, the complete variable domain is EAGVAQSPRYKIIEKRQSVAFWCNPISGHATLYWYQQILGQGPKLLIQFQNNGVVDDSQLPKDRFSAERLKGVDSTLKIQPAKLEDSAVYLCASSLNPPTVTNEKLFFGSGTQLSVL.

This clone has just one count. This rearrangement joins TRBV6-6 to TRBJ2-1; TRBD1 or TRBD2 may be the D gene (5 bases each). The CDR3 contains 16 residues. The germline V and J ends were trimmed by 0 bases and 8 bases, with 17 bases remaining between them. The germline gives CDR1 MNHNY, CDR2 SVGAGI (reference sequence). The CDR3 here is CASSYSSARGEDEQFF. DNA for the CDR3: TGTGCCAGCAGTTACTCGAGTGCGAGGGGAGAAGATGAGCAGTTCTTC.

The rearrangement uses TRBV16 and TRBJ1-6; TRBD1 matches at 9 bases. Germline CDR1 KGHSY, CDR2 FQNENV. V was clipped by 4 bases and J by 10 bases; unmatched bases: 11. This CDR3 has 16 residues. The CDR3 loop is CASSLVGQGRYSPLHF. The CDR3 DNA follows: TGTGCCAGCAGCCTCGTTGGACAGGGGAGGTACTCACCCCTCCACTTT.

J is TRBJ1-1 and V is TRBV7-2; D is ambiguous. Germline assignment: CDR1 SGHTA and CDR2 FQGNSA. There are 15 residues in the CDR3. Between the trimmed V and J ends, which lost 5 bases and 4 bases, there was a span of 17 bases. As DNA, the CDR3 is TGTGCCAGCAGCCCTATTCTCGGACGGAGCACTGAAGCTTTCTTT. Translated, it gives CASSPILGRSTEAFF.